This TCR beta chain was obtained from a study of cytomegalovirus exposure and HLA in healthy donors. Study at large: Earlier, 100 million or so unique TCR beta sequences were recovered from approximately 180 million T cells by an analysis.

Study-wide points: TCR association rates varied by HLA locus in a later analysis, with DRB1 highest and HLA-C lowest. The number of N-insertions in an Asian-associated ancestry cluster was reportedly below the approximately 690-donor mean in a later analysis.

The CDR3 runs 15 residues. V lost 4 bases to trimming and J lost 2 bases; unmatched junction nucleotides: 7. Germline V gene sequence: CDR1 SGHRS, CDR2 YFSETQ. The PCR ran on 60 Vbeta and 13 Jbeta primers. The assay was immunoSEQ multiplex PCR, and TCRdb's table has in-frame clones only and misses some. The sample carries approximately 170,000 clones, roughly 84% recorded once. Comments on this clone: What it recognizes is unknown.

The chain carries TRBV5-1 and TRBJ2-7, with TRBD1 matching over 9 bases. The TCR comes from a young man in good health and CMV-seropositive. The specimen was PBMCs. CDR3 amino acids: CASSPGTGRTYEQYV. The CDR3 nucleotides read TGCGCCAGCAGCCCCGGGACAGGGCGAACCTACGAGCAGTACGTC.